The 20 T cell receptor beta chains below all came from one sample that was sequenced in a study of blood T cell repertoires in COVID-19. This table comes from immunoSEQ multiplex PCR, and its TCRdb copy is limited to in-frame clones, with some not included. Found here are roughly 200,000 clones, roughly 87% of them singletons; the top ten hold 5.5% to 8.5%. The sample consisted of PBMCs or T cells enriched from blood (not recorded which). These receptors came from a man aged 25 to 45 in a cohort exposed to, infected with or recovered from COVID-19 (not recorded which).

The chain recombines TRBV10-3 with TRBJ1-1, with D possibly TRBD1 on 6 matching bases. The ends were cut back, 3 bases at V and 6 bases at J, with 8 bases in the middle. Germline V gives CDR1 ENHRY, CDR2 SYGVKD. The CDR3 consists of 12 residues. The CDR3 DNA reads TGTGCCATCAGTGACAGGGGTGCTGAAGCTTTCTTT. It specifies CAISDRGAEAFF.

This clone was observed a handful of times. The gene calls are TRBV19 and TRBJ2-4; 8 positions agree with TRBD1. V was pared by 7 bases and J by 1 base, with 12 bases of the junction left unmatched. The CDR3 length is 17 residues. Germline assignment: CDR1 LNHDA and CDR2 SQIVND (reference sequence). The CDR3 here is CASTQTRTGLAKNIQYF. The CDR3 bases are TGTGCCAGTACCCAAACCCGGACAGGGTTGGCCAAAAACATTCAGTACTTC. The whole variable domain, filled in from reference TRBV19 and TRBJ2-4, reads DGGITQSPKYLFRKEGQNVTLSCEQNLNHDAMYWYRQDPGQGLRLIYYSQIVNDFQKGDIAEGYSVSREKKESFPLTVTSAQKNPTAFYLCASTQTRTGLAKNIQYFGAGTRLSVL.

The gene calls are TRBV11-2 and TRBJ2-7; TRBD2 might be the D (6 bases). CDR1 and CDR2 from the germline V gene are SGHAT and FQNNGV. The CDR3 consists of 16 residues. Trimming removed 4 bases from V and 1 base from J, with 17 bases in between. CDR3 bases: TGTGCCAGCAGCTACGGGACCGGGGGACCTTCCTACGAGCAGTACTTC. Translated: CASSYGTGGPSYEQYF.

The chain joins TRBV2 to TRBJ2-3; 7 nucleotides align to TRBD2. Germline loops: CDR1 SNHLY, CDR2 FYNNEI. The CDR3 has 14 residues. The V gene end was trimmed by 7 bases and the J gene end by 2 bases; junction bases not matched to a gene: 6. CDR3 amino acids: CASMWREITDTQYF. CDR3 coding DNA: TGTGCCAGCATGTGGCGGGAGATCACAGATACGCAGTATTTT.

This rearrangement joins TRBV7-2 to TRBJ2-3, with TRBD2 identical over 8 bases. Germline CDR1 is SGHTA and CDR2 is FQGNSA. V dropped 0 bases and J dropped 3; count of bases not matched to a gene: 8. The CDR3 sequence is 17 residues long. CDR3 nucleotides: TGTGCCAGCAGCTTAGCGCTTAGCGGGAAGGCGACAGATACGCAGTATTTT. This encodes CASSLALSGKATDTQYF.

About this clone: Other nucleotide sequences in the sample specify the same CDR3. The rearrangement joins TRBV11-3 to TRBJ2-3, with D maybe TRBD1 (6 bases). The CDR3 totals 15 residues. CDR1 SGHNT and CDR2 YENEEA come from the germline V gene. V was shortened by 5 bases and J by 3 bases, with 15 bases between the two germline ends. CDR3 sequence (DNA): TGTGCCAGCAGCCCCGGTGGGGGCTCTACAGATACGCAGTATTTT. Translation gives CASSPGGGSTDTQYF.

This clone was seen a handful of times. The chain joins TRBV11-2 to TRBJ2-1; D is possibly TRBD2 (6 bases). Germline CDR1 reads SGHAT; CDR2 reads FQNNGV. CDR3 length: 17 amino acids. Trimming shortened V by 2 bases and J by 5 bases, and 19 bases separated the two germline ends. DNA for the CDR3: TGTGCCAGCAGCTTAACAACACGGGGAGGCCTAAACAATGAGCAGTTCTTC. It is translated as CASSLTTRGGLNNEQFF.

The DNA for the CDR3 is TGTGCCAGCAGCCCCGGGGGGGATCCCGGGGAGCTGTTTTTT. Translated: CASSPGGDPGELFF. The chain couples TRBV27 to TRBJ2-2; 8 nucleotides align to TRBD2. CDR3 length: 14 amino acids. The V and J ends lost 6 bases and 6 bases, in that order; junction bases with no gene match: 6. The germline CDR1 and CDR2 sequences are MNHEY and SMNVEV (reference sequence).

This rearrangement joins TRBV6-5 to TRBJ2-3, with 9 bases matching TRBD2. The CDR3 sequence is 14 residues long. V gave up 6 bases and J gave up 4 bases; unmatched junction bases: 5. Germline-derived CDR1 and CDR2 are MNHEY and SVGAGI. The CDR3 DNA reads as TGTGCCAGCAGATTAGCGGGAGCGGCAGATACGCAGTATTTT. This encodes CASRLAGAADTQYF.

The genes are TRBV5-5 and TRBJ1-1; the D is unclear. The V and J ends lost 2 bases and 1 base respectively, with 9 bases between them. The CDR3 is made up of 14 amino acids. Germline V gene sequence: CDR1 SGHKS, CDR2 YYEKEE (reference sequence). The CDR3 reads CASSFALRNTEAFF. The CDR3 DNA reads TGTGCCAGCAGCTTTGCCTTGCGGAACACTGAAGCTTTCTTT. Using reference TRBV5-5 and TRBJ1-1 for the parts outside the CDR3, the full variable domain is DAGVTQSPTHLIKTRGQQVTLRCSPISGHKSVSWYQQVLGQGPQFIFQYYEKEERGRGNFPDRFSARQFPNYSSELNVNALLLGDSALYLCASSFALRNTEAFFGQGTRLTVV.

The sample holds one count of this clone. The chain couples TRBV28 to TRBJ2-7; 9 nucleotides agree with TRBD1. The CDR3 consists of 14 residues. With V trimmed by 11 bases and J by 3 bases, 11 bases remained unmatched. Germline CDR1 is MDHEN and CDR2 is SYDVKM. CDR3 amino acids: CASRGGTGNYEQYF. Here the CDR3 DNA reads TGTGCCTCTAGGGGCGGGACAGGGAACTACGAGCAGTACTTC.

The chain couples TRBV19 to TRBJ1-4, with D maybe TRBD1 (5 bases). This CDR3 has 13 residues. CDR1 and CDR2 from the germline V gene are LNHDA and SQIVND (reference sequence). Trimming shortened V by 10 bases and J by 2 bases, and 11 bases separated the two germline ends. This CDR3 is CATSRGTNEKLFF. As DNA, the CDR3 is TGTGCCACCTCTAGGGGTACTAATGAAAAACTGTTTTTT.

The J gene is TRBJ1-6, the V gene TRBV27, with D unresolved. With 4 bases removed from V and 10 bases from J, the gap between germline ends came to 14 bases. CDR1 is MNHEY, CDR2 SMNVEV, per germline (reference sequence). The CDR3 covers 14 residues. CDR3 sequence reads: CASSSPHGASPLHF. CDR3 nucleotide sequence: TGTGCCAGCAGTTCTCCCCACGGTGCCTCACCCCTCCACTTT.

The V and J genes are TRBV5-5 and TRBJ2-3; D gene unclear. V shed 4 bases and J shed 4 bases, with 10 bases lying between them. CDR3 length: 13 amino acids. From germline, CDR1 is SGHKS and CDR2 YYEKEE (reference sequence). CDR3 region: CASSTLTSDTQYF. CDR3 bases: TGTGCCAGCAGCACCCTGACATCAGATACGCAGTATTTT.

A single count supports this clone. The chain combines TRBV19 with TRBJ2-1; TRBD1 agrees at 10 bases. Germline CDR1 reads LNHDA; CDR2 reads SQIVND (reference sequence). This CDR3 has 15 residues. V lost 3 bases, J lost 9 bases, and 8 bases stayed unmatched. Here the CDR3 DNA reads TGTGCCAGTAGTATGGGGACAGGGGATGAGGGTGAGCAGTTCTTC. Protein product: CASSMGTGDEGEQFF.

The J gene is TRBJ2-3, the V gene TRBV7-2; 7 bases fit TRBD2. V trimming: 5 bases; J trimming: 3 bases; junction bases outside the gene matches: 11. This CDR3 contains 16 residues. Germline V CDR1 and CDR2: SGHTA, FQGNSA. The CDR3 region has the DNA TGTGCCAGCAGCCTGCGGTCCGCGGGAGCGACAGATACGCAGTATTTT. Translation gives CASSLRSAGATDTQYF.

The chain has TRBV28 and TRBJ1-2, with D unclear. Germline CDR1 MDHEN, CDR2 SYDVKM. The CDR3 spans 13 residues. V lost 3 bases and J 8 bases, leaving 13 bases between the germline ends. CDR3 sequence: CASSFIVRGGYTF. The CDR3 DNA sequence: TGTGCCAGCAGTTTTATTGTGAGAGGAGGCTACACCTTC.

The chain carries TRBV27 and TRBJ1-2; perhaps TRBD1 as D (5 bases). The V and J ends lost 3 bases and 2 bases respectively, with 10 bases between them. This CDR3 spans 14 amino acids. Germline lookup yields CDR1 MNHEY and CDR2 SMNVEV (reference sequence). CDR3 DNA sequence: TGTGCCAGCAGTTTGGGGGGTTTCAACTATGGCTACACCTTC. Protein product: CASSLGGFNYGYTF.

This chain joins TRBV7-3 and TRBJ2-2, with unresolved D. Between the trimmed V and J ends, which lost 5 bases and 7 bases, there was a span of 11 bases. Germline assignment: CDR1 SGHTA and CDR2 FQGTGA. The CDR3 has 13 residues. This CDR3 is CASSIQANGELFF. CDR3 in DNA: TGTGCCAGCAGCATCCAAGCGAACGGGGAGCTGTTTTTT.

The chain has TRBV2 and TRBJ1-1; a possible D gene is TRBD1 (6 bases). CDR1 SNHLY and CDR2 FYNNEI come from the germline V gene. The CDR3 length is 14 residues. V was clipped by 7 bases and J by 1 base, with 13 bases between them. For the CDR3, the DNA is TGTGCCAGCACCTTACAGGGTCCGAACACTGAAGCTTTCTTT. It specifies CASTLQGPNTEAFF.